This TCR beta chain stems from a study of tumor-infiltrating lymphocytes in localized non-small cell lung cancer. This clone was observed a handful of times. The antigen remains unidentified. Study-level points and caveats: Tumors had more T cell infiltration than uninvolved lung, per TCRbeta sequencing and CD3 counts.

Measured with immunoSEQ multiplex PCR; TCRdb has only the in-frame clones, and not every one. The table has 25,000 to 30,000 clones, around 85% seen once. Specimen: lung tumor tissue. The TCR sequence derives from a human donor with non-small cell lung cancer.

The CDR3 DNA reads as TGCAGCGTTGAAAGGGAGCCCGCTAGCGGGGAGACCCAGTACTTC. Translation gives CSVEREPASGETQYF. This sequence joins TRBV29-1 and TRBJ2-5, with 8 bases that match TRBD2. The V segment lost 2 bases and the J segment 5 bases; nucleotides outside the gene matches: 10. The CDR3 totals 15 residues. Germline V gene sequence: CDR1 SQVTM, CDR2 ANQGSEA. The whole variable domain, filled in from reference TRBV29-1 and TRBJ2-5, reads SAVISQKPSRDICQRGTSLTIQCQVDSQVTMMFWYRQQPGQSLTLIATANQGSEATYESGFVIDKFPISRPNLTFSTLTVSNMSPEDSSIYLCSVEREPASGETQYFGPGTRLLVL.